This entry is about one T cell receptor beta chain. What it binds is unknown. Clones were read by immunoSEQ multiplex PCR, and TCRdb kept only the in-frame ones, dropping some. Altogether 100,000 or so clones are present, around 83% being singletons, with the ten largest covering under 1.5%. The sample is drawn from a study of T cell responses to AZD1222 COVID-19 vaccine. Findings of the study overall: Most donors were white British and more were female, and clonal diversity was possibly underestimated. Recipients of AZD1222 seropositive at baseline numbered only 5 to 7.

Germline lookup yields CDR1 SGHRS and CDR2 YFSETQ. The CDR3 is 14 residues long. The ends were cut back, 0 bases at V and 3 bases at J, with 6 bases in the middle. The origin of this receptor is an adult in good health. Here the sequenced sample was peripheral blood, taken on day 0 of AZD1222 vaccination. J is TRBJ1-4 and V is TRBV5-1, with D tentatively TRBD1 (6 bases). Written as DNA, the CDR3 is TGCGCCAGCAGCTTGGGGACAGCTAATGAAAAACTGTTTTTT. This gives the protein CASSLGTANEKLFF.